These T cell receptor beta chains were read from a single sample in a study of T-cell reconstitution after alpha-beta-depleted transplantation in children. Using its own MiXCR run on the PCR reads, TCRdb lists one record per CDR3 protein. In the table there are some 590,000 distinct CDR3 sequences, under 12% of which are singletons. Specimen: PBMCs from the stem cell graft donor, collected from the stem cell graft. The receptors were sampled from a human donor who donated a stem cell graft to a child with acute myeloid leukemia. CDR3s include the opening cysteine and the closing phenylalanine or tryptophan. The D gene is left open where the match is weak. The size of a clone is reported for some rows only, either as once, few or many, or as a class for expanded clones.

>.|.|TRBJ2-3|TRBV11-2
TGTGCCAGCACCCCCCGGGACGGTAGCACAGATACGCAGTTTTTT
CASTPRDGSTDTQFF
>many|TRBD2|TRBJ2-1|TRBV4-3
TGCGCCAGCAGCCACCTCGGGACTAGCGGCCCCCGGGAGCAGTTCTTC
CASSHLGTSGPREQFF
>.|TRBD2|TRBJ2-3|TRBV7-2
TGTGCCAGCAGCTTAGACCCGGGAGCGGGGACGCAGTATTTT
CASSLDPGAGTQYF
>.|TRBD2|TRBJ2-3|TRBV27
TGTGCCAGCAGTCCTTCCTGGACTAGCGGGATCACAGATACGCAGTATTTT
CASSPSWTSGITDTQYF
>.|TRBD1|TRBJ2-4|TRBV4-3
TGCGCCAGCAGCCAGGTGACAGGGGGCAACAACATTCAGTACTTC
CASSQVTGGNNIQYF
>few|TRBD2|TRBJ2-1|TRBV6-5
TGTGCCAGCAGTTCCATACCGGGACTAGTCAGTATTTACAATGAGCAGTTCTTC
CASSSIPGLVSIYNEQFF
>.|TRBD2|TRBJ2-3|TRBV11-2
TGTGCCAGCAGCTTACTAGCGGGACGTGGAACAGATACGCAGTATTTT
CASSLLAGRGTDTQYF
>few|.|TRBJ1-6|TRBV28
TGTGCCAGCAGTGGGGTTTTTGAGAATTCACCCCTCCACTTT
CASSGVFENSPLHF
>many|TRBD2|TRBJ2-7|TRBV9
TGTGCCAGCAGTGCCCACCTTAGCGGGAGTGGGTCCTACGAGCAGTACTTC
CASSAHLSGSGSYEQYF
>.|.|TRBJ2-1|TRBV29-1
TGCAGCGCACACTACCCGGGAGTTTCCCTCGGGTCCTACAATGAGCAGTTCTTC
CSAHYPGVSLGSYNEQFF
>few|.|TRBJ2-7|TRBV7-8
TGTGCCAGCAGCCCAAGCTGGGAGCAGTACTTC
CASSPSWEQYF
>.|.|TRBJ2-2|TRBV14
TGTGCCAGCAGCCAAGATATGGACACCGGGGAGCTGTTTTTT
CASSQDMDTGELFF
>many|.|TRBJ1-6|TRBV6-1
TGTGCCAGCACCTCGGGGGTTTCCTCACCCCTCCACTTT
CASTSGVSSPLHF
>.|.|TRBJ1-4|TRBV3-1
TGTGCCAGCAGCCACAACTACAGGAGGCTTGAAGAAAAACTGTTTTTT
CASSHNYRRLEEKLFF
>.|.|TRBJ2-1|TRBV5-1
TGCGCCAGCAGCTTGGCGGCCGGGAGCTACAATGAGCAGTTCTTC
CASSLAAGSYNEQFF
>once|.|TRBJ2-2|TRBV19
TGTGCCAGTAGTATAGATCTCTGGTTCACCGGGGAGCTGTTTTTT
CASSIDLWFTGELFF
>few|TRBD1|TRBJ2-7|TRBV4-2
TGTGCCAGCAGCCAACCGACAGGGCTGGGGTACGAGCAGTACTTC
CASSQPTGLGYEQYF
>.|.|TRBJ2-3|TRBV15
TGTGCCACCAGCGGACGGGGTACAGATACGCAGTATTTT
CATSGRGTDTQYF
>few|.|TRBJ1-5|TRBV18
TGTGCCAGCTCACCAAGGGCTAGTGATCAGCCCCAGCATTTT
CASSPRASDQPQHF
>once|TRBD2|TRBJ2-1|TRBV6-2/TRBV6-3
TGTGCCAGCAGTACCCAGGGACTAGCGGGAGGTCGGAATGAGCAGTTCTTC
CASSTQGLAGGRNEQFF
>many|TRBD1|TRBJ1-5|TRBV28
TGTGCCAGCAGTACCCGACAGGGGGCTAATCAGCCCCAGCATTTT
CASSTRQGANQPQHF
>.|.|TRBJ1-4|TRBV4-3
TGCGCCAGCAGCCAAGGCGGAGGAACCGAAAAACTGTTTTTT
CASSQGGGTEKLFF
>many|.|TRBJ2-1|TRBV14
TGTGCCAGCAGCACGACTCCTCTCTCCTACAATGAGCAGTTCTTC
CASSTTPLSYNEQFF
>many|.|TRBJ2-7|TRBV15
TGTGCCACCAGCATAGCGGACACCTCTTCCGAGCAGTACTTC
CATSIADTSSEQYF
>few|.|TRBJ2-3|TRBV7-9
TGTGCCAGCAGCCACGACACGGCACAAGATACGCAGTATTTT
CASSHDTAQDTQYF
>.|TRBD1|TRBJ2-1|TRBV10-3
TGTGCCATCCAGGGTGGGACAGAGATTTACAATGAGCAGTTCTTC
CAIQGGTEIYNEQFF
>many|.|TRBJ1-2|TRBV12-3/TRBV12-4
TGTGCCAGCAGTTTGGCTCGGGGACTCAACGGCTACACCTTC
CASSLARGLNGYTF
>few|TRBD2|TRBJ2-5|TRBV20-1
TGCAGTGCTTCACTAGCGGGGCAAGAGACCCAGTACTTC
CSASLAGQETQYF
>few|.|TRBJ2-1|TRBV9
TGTGCCAGCAGCGTAGTGACGGGAGGGGGCGATGAGCAGTTCTTC
CASSVVTGGGDEQFF
>few|TRBD2|TRBJ2-1|TRBV5-1
TGCGCCAGCAGCTTGGGACTAGCGGACGGCAATGAGCAGTTCTTC
CASSLGLADGNEQFF
>many|TRBD1|TRBJ1-5|TRBV27
TGTGCCAGCAGGCCCTTTCCGGGAGGACAGGGATTTCAGCCCCAGCATTTT
CASRPFPGGQGFQPQHF
>.|.|TRBJ2-7|TRBV5-1
TGCGCCAGCAGCTTGGCAGGAGACGCCTCCTACGAGCAGTACTTC
CASSLAGDASYEQYF
>.|.|TRBJ2-7|TRBV30
TGTGCCTGGCAGGGGGGCTACGAGCAGTACTTC
CAWQGGYEQYF
>few|.|TRBJ1-1|TRBV5-1
TGCGCCAGCAGCGGGAAGATGAACACTGAAGCTTTCTTT
CASSGKMNTEAFF
>many|.|TRBJ2-5|TRBV20-1
TGCAGTGCTAGAGATTTCCTGGGGGAGACCCAGTACTTC
CSARDFLGETQYF
>.|TRBD2|TRBJ2-1|TRBV7-2
TGTGCCAGCAGCGCGGGACTAGCGACCAATGAGCAGTTCTTC
CASSAGLATNEQFF
>few|.|TRBJ2-6|TRBV20-1
TGCAGTGCTAGAAGGGTTGGGGCCAACGTCCTGACTTTC
CSARRVGANVLTF
>.|TRBD2|TRBJ2-1|TRBV20-1
TGCTGTGCTAGAGATTCCCCCCAGCGGGAGGGCCTCTACAATGAGCAGTTCTTC
CCARDSPQREGLYNEQFF
>.|.|TRBJ2-1|TRBV12-3/TRBV12-4
TGTGCCAGCAGCTTAGGTCCAGGGACGCCTGAGCAGTTCTTC
CASSLGPGTPEQFF
>.|.|TRBJ2-1|TRBV6-2/TRBV6-3
TGTGCCAGCAGTTACCGGACAGACAATGAGCAGTTCTTC
CASSYRTDNEQFF
>few|.|TRBJ2-7|TRBV20-1
TGCAGTGCTAGAGATCAGATGCCCTACGAGCAGTACTTC
CSARDQMPYEQYF
>few|.|TRBJ2-4|TRBV20-1
TGCTGCCCCGTTGCGGACAGACAAAACATTCAGTACTTC
CCPVADRQNIQYF
>many|.|TRBJ2-2|TRBV7-2
TGTGCCAGCAGCCCAGGTAGCAGGGCCGGGGAGCTGTTTTTT
CASSPGSRAGELFF
>many|.|TRBJ1-1|TRBV29-1
TGCAGCGTAGTGGGACACCAGGGGTACACTGAAGCTTTCTTT
CSVVGHQGYTEAFF
>many|.|TRBJ2-5|TRBV29-1
TGCAGCGTTGGGGCGGGCTCCTACCAAGAGACCCAGTACTTC
CSVGAGSYQETQYF
>few|TRBD2|TRBJ2-3|TRBV6-1
TGTGCCAGCAGCGGTAGCGGGAAGTGGACAGATACGCAGTATTTT
CASSGSGKWTDTQYF
>.|.|TRBJ2-1|TRBV5-6
TGTGCCAGCAGCTTGGTGGCGGGCTTCTACAATGAGCAGTTCTTC
CASSLVAGFYNEQFF
>few|TRBD2|TRBJ2-1|TRBV24-1
TGTGCCACCAGTGTTCTAGCGGGAGCCCCCGAGGGTGAGCAGTTCTTC
CATSVLAGAPEGEQFF
>many|.|TRBJ2-4|TRBV6-1
TGTGCCAGCAGGATCCAGGACGGAAAAAACATTCAGTACTTC
CASRIQDGKNIQYF
>few|.|TRBJ2-7|TRBV9
TGTGCCAGCAGCGCCGGTTTGGGGGTCCCCTACGAGCAGTACTTC
CASSAGLGVPYEQYF
>many|TRBD2|TRBJ2-5|TRBV24-1
TGTGCCACCAGTGATTTTGGGACTAGCGGGAACCAAGAGACCCAGTACTTC
CATSDFGTSGNQETQYF